This T cell receptor (beta chain) was obtained from a study of shared clonotypes between healthy human individuals. Per the germline V gene, CDR1 is MNHEY and CDR2 is SMNVEV (reference sequence). Trimming pared 3 bases from V and 3 bases from J, leaving 3 bases between. The CDR3 is 13 amino acids. General observations from the study: Clonotypes which were not shared had lower generation probabilities than clonotypes that all four donors shared.

The repertoire was sequenced with immunoSEQ multiplex PCR; TCRdb's copy has only in-frame clones and lacks some. This repertoire shows about 2.4 million clones, approximately 90% found once; its top ten account for around 0.14%. Worth noting for this clone: Its antigen is as yet unknown.

Sequencing used naive CD4+ T cells sorted from blood. Subset of the sample: CD45RA+ positively selected. The chain recombines TRBV27 with TRBJ1-6; D remains ambiguous. The sequence derives from a man younger than 30 in good health. CDR3 nucleotides: TGTGCCAGCAGTTTTGTCTATAATTCACCCCTCCACTTT. Its protein is CASSFVYNSPLHF.